This TCR beta chain is drawn from a study of beta chain features in type 1 diabetes. Overall study: Cell yields, age and gender were similar between patients and healthy donors.

Study-wide points: Moderately but significantly shorter TCRB CDR3s were found in Type 1 diabetes patients in all four CD4+ subsets.

Only a few counts were recorded for this clone. Its specificity is not known. Each donor gave one heparinised blood draw averaging around 120 mL. Cell sorting via CD45RO/CCR7/CD25/CD127/CD95/CD27 was performed to obtain CD4+ naive, central memory, regulatory and stem cell-like memory cells. V shed 3 bases and J shed 1 base, with 12 bases lying between them. The CDR3 has 15 amino acids. From germline, CDR1 is LNHNV and CDR2 YYDKDF (reference sequence). The investigators reverse transcribed all of the isolated RNA, so they sequenced expressed TCRB transcripts. There were approximately 3.5 million reads on average in the naive, central memory and regulatory T cell samples. Sequenced by immunoSEQ multiplex PCR; TCRdb stores in-frame clones only, minus some. The sample records more than 100,000 clones, approximately 10% being singletons.

V gene TRBV15 combines with J gene TRBJ1-1; D call uncertain. The receptor was isolated from a man aged 30 to 45 with type 1 diabetes. The source material was central memory CD4+ T cells from blood. The DNA for the CDR3 is TGTGCCACCAGCAGTGGTCTAGAACCGAACACTGAAGCTTTCTTT. It specifies CATSSGLEPNTEAFF.